This T cell receptor (beta chain) was sequenced during a study of metastatic and nonmetastatic thyroid tumors. Thyroid surgery took place with no prior treatment in any patient. V trimming: 0 bases; J trimming: 6 bases; junction bases outside the gene matches: 6. The germline V gene has CDR1 SGHRS and CDR2 YFSETQ. The CDR3 runs 15 residues. TCRdb redid the clone calls on the PCR reads using MiXCR. The data contain under 50,000 clones, more than 20% of them seen just once; the ten biggest clones take up 3.8%. The chain has TRBV5-1 and TRBJ1-2; 9 bases are a match to TRBD1. The sequence came from a male donor with papillary thyroid cancer or a benign thyroid nodule (not recorded which). Some clones in this sample may be carry-over from other donors' samples. Sequencing was performed on blood. The CDR3 DNA follows: TGCGCCAGCAGCTTGGGGGGACAGGGAATGGATGGCTACACCTTC. Translation gives CASSLGGQGMDGYTF.